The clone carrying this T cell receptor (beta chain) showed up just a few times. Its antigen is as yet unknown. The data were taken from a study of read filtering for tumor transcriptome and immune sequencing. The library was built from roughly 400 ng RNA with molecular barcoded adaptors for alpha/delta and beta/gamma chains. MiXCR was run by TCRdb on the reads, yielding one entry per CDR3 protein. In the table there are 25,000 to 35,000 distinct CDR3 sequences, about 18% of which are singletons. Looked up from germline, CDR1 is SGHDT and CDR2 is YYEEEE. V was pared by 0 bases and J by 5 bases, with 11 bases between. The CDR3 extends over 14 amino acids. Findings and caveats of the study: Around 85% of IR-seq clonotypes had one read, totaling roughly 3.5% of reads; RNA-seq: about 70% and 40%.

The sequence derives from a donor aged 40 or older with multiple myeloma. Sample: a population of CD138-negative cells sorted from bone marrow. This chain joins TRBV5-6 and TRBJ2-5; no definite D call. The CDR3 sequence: CASSLEAPPETQYF. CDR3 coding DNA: TGTGCCAGCAGCTTGGAGGCGCCTCCGGAGACCCAGTACTTC. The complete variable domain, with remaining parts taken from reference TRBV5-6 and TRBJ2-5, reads DAGVTQSPTHLIKTRGQQVTLRCSPKSGHDTVSWYQQALGQGPQFIFQYYEEEERQRGNFPDRFSGHQFPNYSSELNVNALLLGDSALYLCASSLEAPPETQYFGPGTRLLVL.